This is a list of T cell receptor beta chains from one sample in a study of monozygotic twins with inflammatory bowel disease. TCRdb reprocessed the 5' RACE reads and keeps a single row for each CDR3 protein, giving no DNA. Its table lists approximately 400,000 distinct CDR3 sequences. Sequencing was performed on blood. Every receptor here comes from a human donor with ulcerative colitis or Crohn's disease, or a healthy co-twin of an affected twin (not recorded which). CDR3s include the opening cysteine and the closing phenylalanine or tryptophan.

J | V | CDR3
TRBJ2-3 | TRBV11-2 | CASSLPGTSGRAVDTQYF
TRBJ1-5 | TRBV2 | CASGGGGRVSNQPQHF
TRBJ1-1 | TRBV6-2/TRBV6-3 | CASSSPRGPTEAFF
TRBJ2-4 | TRBV7-8 | CASSLTGFKNIQYF
TRBJ2-3 | TRBV20-1 | CSATRPGIFTDTQYF
TRBJ1-1 | TRBV16 | CASSQSAANTEAFF
TRBJ1-4 | TRBV25-1 | CASSVGTEKLFF
TRBJ2-1 | TRBV7-9 | CASSIPQVGQYNEQFF
TRBJ2-5 | TRBV5-1 | CASSPGALWGQETQYF
TRBJ1-2 | TRBV4-1 | CASSQDPGGYYGYTF
TRBJ2-1 | TRBV10-2 | CASSEEGQGMNEQFF
TRBJ2-3 | TRBV29-1 | CSVALAGNTDTQYF
TRBJ1-1 | TRBV12-3/TRBV12-4 | CASSLSRQAEAFF
TRBJ2-3 | TRBV12-3/TRBV12-4 | CASRPGFRTDTQYF
TRBJ2-6 | TRBV3-1 | CASSQMTGVGPLSGANVLTF
TRBJ2-7 | TRBV2 | CASSDLGLAGREQYF
TRBJ2-7 | TRBV27 | CASRILGINEQYF
TRBJ1-1 | TRBV18 | CASSPKVSVNTEAFF